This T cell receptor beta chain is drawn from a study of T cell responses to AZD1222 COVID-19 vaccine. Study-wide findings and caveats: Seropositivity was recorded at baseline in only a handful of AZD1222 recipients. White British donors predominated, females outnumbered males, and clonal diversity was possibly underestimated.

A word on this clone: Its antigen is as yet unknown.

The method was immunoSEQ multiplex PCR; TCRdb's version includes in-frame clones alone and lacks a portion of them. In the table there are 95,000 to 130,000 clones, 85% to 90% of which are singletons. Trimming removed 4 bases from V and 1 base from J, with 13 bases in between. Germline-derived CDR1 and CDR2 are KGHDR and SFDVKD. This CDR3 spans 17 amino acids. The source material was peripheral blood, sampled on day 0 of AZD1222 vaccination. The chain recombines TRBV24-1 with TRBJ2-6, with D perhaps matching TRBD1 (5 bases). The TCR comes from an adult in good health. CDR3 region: CATSDPGMGSGANVLTF. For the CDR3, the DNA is TGTGCCACCAGTGACCCAGGGATGGGGTCTGGGGCCAACGTCCTGACTTTC.